This is a list of T cell receptor beta chains from one sample in a study of cytomegalovirus exposure and HLA in healthy donors. Profiled with immunoSEQ multiplex PCR; TCRdb holds only in-frame clones, not every one. The sample includes about 140,000 clones, around 65% of them seen just once. Sequences were obtained from PBMCs. These receptors were taken from a male donor in good health and CMV-seronegative. The CDR3 runs from the conserved cysteine through the conserved F or W. D genes are given only for firm matches. Size is omitted from some rows. Given values are once, few, many or a class for expanded clones.

J,size,V,D,DNA,CDR3
TRBJ1-2,NA,TRBV7-2,NA,TGTGCCAGCAGCCCCGGACAGACCTATGGCTACACCTTC,CASSPGQTYGYTF
TRBJ1-6,few,TRBV11-2,TRBD1,TGTGCCAGCAACAGGGGCAGAGACTCTGCACCCCTCCACTTT,CASNRGRDSAPLHF
TRBJ2-1,few,TRBV5-1,TRBD2,TGCGCCAGCAGCTTGGGACTAGCGACGTTATACAATGAGCAGTTCTTC,CASSLGLATLYNEQFF
TRBJ1-1,few,TRBV7-8,NA,TGTGCCAGCAGCTCCGGGGAGGCGAACACTGAAGCTTTCTTT,CASSSGEANTEAFF
TRBJ2-1,few,TRBV7-3,NA,TGTGCCAGCAGCCCGCTAGGGGGAAATTACAATGAGCAGTTCTTC,CASSPLGGNYNEQFF
TRBJ2-7,few,TRBV4-1,TRBD2,TGCGCCAGCAGCCAAGATGGGCGGGGGATCTACGAGCAGTACTTC,CASSQDGRGIYEQYF
TRBJ1-2,NA,TRBV10-3,TRBD1,TGTGCCATCAGCGGACAGGGGGCGCTCTCCGGGGGCGGCTACACCTTC,CAISGQGALSGGGYTF
TRBJ2-7,few,TRBV27,TRBD1,TGTGCCACGCGGCTCGGGGTGACAGGGGCCCGAGGGGGCTACGAGCAGTACTTC,CATRLGVTGARGGYEQYF
TRBJ2-7,many,TRBV7-9,TRBD1,TGTGCCAGCAGCCGACAGGGGGGCGAGCAGTACTTC,CASSRQGGEQYF
TRBJ2-1,NA,TRBV9,TRBD2,TGTGCCAGCAGCAATCGGGACTACGACAATGAGCAGTTCTTC,CASSNRDYDNEQFF
TRBJ1-4,NA,TRBV4-3,NA,TGCGCCAGCAGCCAAGTCCGGGGAGAATATAATGAAAAACTGTTTTTT,CASSQVRGEYNEKLFF
TRBJ2-7,NA,TRBV27,NA,TGTGCCAGCAGTTTAATCGGGGTGAACGAGCAGTACTTC,CASSLIGVNEQYF
TRBJ2-7,NA,TRBV5-1,NA,TGCGCCAGCAGCTTGGAGGGGGCCTACGAGCAGTACTTC,CASSLEGAYEQYF
TRBJ2-7,NA,TRBV11-2,NA,TGTGCCAGCAGCTTAGATTTTAACTTTGGGGGACATTCTTACGAGCAGTACTTC,CASSLDFNFGGHSYEQYF
TRBJ1-5,NA,TRBV15,NA,TGTGCCACCAGCAGAGATCTTTCCGGGACAAGGAATCAGCCCCAGCATTTT,CATSRDLSGTRNQPQHF
TRBJ1-5,once,TRBV5-5,NA,TGTGCCAGCAGCTTGGTGGGGGGGAAAGGGACGTCCCAGCATTTT,CASSLVGGKGTSQHF
TRBJ2-5,few,TRBV30,NA,TGTGCCTGGGGTCGGAGGACGCGAGAGACCCAGTACTTC,CAWGRRTRETQYF
TRBJ2-7,NA,TRBV2,TRBD1,TGTGCCAGCAGGAGACAGGGGCGAAGGCAGTACTTC,CASRRQGRRQYF
TRBJ2-7,few,TRBV27,NA,TGTGCCAGCAGTTCGTTCGGGGTATCTCTTGTCGGGCAGTACTTC,CASSSFGVSLVGQYF
TRBJ2-5,NA,TRBV6-1,NA,TGTGCCAGCAGTGGGACAAGGACACAAAGAGAGACCCAGTACTTC,CASSGTRTQRETQYF
TRBJ2-3,NA,TRBV4-2,NA,TGTGCCAGCAGCCAAGATACCGGGGGCACAGATACGCAGTATTTT,CASSQDTGGTDTQYF
TRBJ2-3,NA,TRBV5-8,TRBD2,TGTGCCAGCAGCTTAGGGGGGACTAGCGGGGGCGCAGATACGCAGTATTTT,CASSLGGTSGGADTQYF
TRBJ1-5,NA,TRBV19,NA,TGTGCCAGTAGTATAGTGGCAACCAATCAGCCCCAGCATTTT,CASSIVATNQPQHF
TRBJ1-1,NA,TRBV6-5,TRBD1,TGTGCCAGCAGATCACTCGACAGGGGGCAAACTGAAGCTTTCTTT,CASRSLDRGQTEAFF
TRBJ1-1,NA,TRBV5-6,NA,TGTGCCAGCAGCTTGAAGCCACGGGGGAACACTGAAGCTTTCTTT,CASSLKPRGNTEAFF
TRBJ2-2,NA,TRBV4-1,NA,TGCGCCAGCAGCCAAGTGAGCCAGGGGTTCGGGGAGCTGTTTTTT,CASSQVSQGFGELFF
TRBJ2-3,few,TRBV10-1,NA,TGCGCCAGCAGTGAGTCGGGGGCTCTGACAGATACGCAGTATTTT,CASSESGALTDTQYF
TRBJ1-6,once,TRBV5-1,TRBD1,TGCGCCAGCAGCTTGGGACAGGGGATTAGCTCCTATAATTCACCCCTCCACTTT,CASSLGQGISSYNSPLHF
TRBJ2-1,medium-sized,TRBV6-6,NA,TGTGCCAGCAGCCCGACAGATTACAATGAGCAGTTCTTC,CASSPTDYNEQFF
TRBJ2-5,once,TRBV7-3,TRBD1,TGTGCCAGCAGTTCGACAGGGGCGGCGACCCAGTACTTC,CASSSTGAATQYF
TRBJ2-5,NA,TRBV18,NA,TGTGCCAGCTCACCAGAGGAGACCCAGTACTTC,CASSPEETQYF
TRBJ2-5,NA,TRBV15,NA,TGTGCCACCAGCAGGGACAGTATGATCCAAGAGACCCAGTACTTC,CATSRDSMIQETQYF
TRBJ1-4,few,TRBV7-9,TRBD1,TGTGCCAGCAGCTTAGGCAGGGGGAATGAAAAACTGTTTTTT,CASSLGRGNEKLFF
TRBJ1-2,NA,TRBV7-9,NA,TGTGCCAGCAGCTCGGGACACCTACAACTCTATGGCTACACCTTC,CASSSGHLQLYGYTF
TRBJ1-4,few,TRBV28,NA,TGTGCCAGTTTCTCTAATGAAAAACTGTTTTTT,CASFSNEKLFF
TRBJ1-4,NA,TRBV9,TRBD1,TGTGCCAGCAGCGCCGGGACAGGGGCTGCTGAAAAACTGTTTTTT,CASSAGTGAAEKLFF
TRBJ2-2,once,TRBV11-1,TRBD2,TGTGCCAGCAGCTTAGCGTACTGGCGGGGGGTGTCCGGGGAGCTGTTTTTT,CASSLAYWRGVSGELFF
TRBJ2-3,NA,TRBV6-1,NA,TGTGCCAGCAGGGAATACAGGGAGGATACGCAGTATTTT,CASREYREDTQYF
TRBJ2-7,NA,TRBV29-1,TRBD1,TGCAGCGTTGAGACAGGGGTTGGGTACGAGCAGTACTTC,CSVETGVGYEQYF
TRBJ1-2,NA,TRBV29-1,NA,TGCAGCGTTGGGGGGGTCCATGGCTACACCTTC,CSVGGVHGYTF